Following are 8 T cell receptor beta chains from one sample sequenced in a study of human T cells and chemical hapten exposure. In TCRdb, the RACE reads were re-called with MiXCR into one record per CDR3 protein. The table includes around 110,000 distinct CDR3 sequences, around 10% detected once. As for time point: pre-sensitization, week 0. Treatment of the sample: therapeutic diphenylcyclopropenone sensitization with weekly scalp DPC. The sample here was whole blood, taken in connection with sensitization to the hapten diphenylcyclopropenone (DPC). These receptors were obtained from a woman in her forties or fifties with alopecia areata. Some clones in this sample may be carry-over from other donors' samples.

In its sample, this clonotype was seen many times. This chain connects TRBV28 to TRBJ2-1, with 13 bases lining up with TRBD2. Germline V gene sequence: CDR1 MDHEN, CDR2 SYDVKM. Losses at the gene ends were 7 bases for V and 7 bases for J; bases not matched to a gene: 4. This CDR3 is built from 14 residues. The CDR3 bases are TGTGCCAGCAAACTAGCGGGAGGGCTTAATGAGCAGTTCTTC. This sequence encodes CASKLAGGLNEQFF.

This clonotype was recorded a few times. The V gene is TRBV7-2, the J gene TRBJ1-2; D not certain. Trimming took 2 bases from V and 2 from J, leaving 12 bases between them. Looked up from germline, CDR1 is SGHTA and CDR2 is FQGNSA. CDR3 length: 15 residues. The DNA for the CDR3 is TGTGCCAGCAGCTTAAATGGCATACTAAACTATGGCTACACCTTC. Translation: CASSLNGILNYGYTF.

This clonotype was seen at least ten times. The chain carries TRBV29-1 and TRBJ1-5, with D possibly being TRBD1 (5 bases). V lost 6 bases, J lost 0 bases, and 15 bases lay in between. Germline loops: CDR1 SQVTM, CDR2 ANQGSEA. The CDR3 is 15 residues long. The CDR3 DNA reads TGCAGCGTGAGGGATGGGGGGTATAGCAATCAGCCCCAGCATTTT. This codes for CSVRDGGYSNQPQHF.

This clonotype was picked up a small number of times. This rearrangement joins TRBV14 to TRBJ2-7; TRBD1 matches at 8 bases. The CDR3 has 15 amino acids. Trimming at V came to 3 bases and at J to 6 bases, leaving 10 bases not matched to a gene. Germline CDR1 and CDR2: SGHDN and FVKESK. The CDR3 region is CASSQLSDRGREQYF. The CDR3 bases are TGTGCCAGCAGCCAGCTCTCCGACAGGGGACGCGAGCAGTACTTC.

The sample holds many counts of this clonotype. DNA for the CDR3: TGCAGTGCTAGATCGGGGGGCTGGAACACTGAAGCTTTCTTT. As protein: CSARSGGWNTEAFF. This sequence joins TRBV20-1 and TRBJ1-1; D may be TRBD1 (6 bases). The CDR3 runs 14 residues. Trimming pared 2 bases from V and 1 base from J, leaving 11 bases between. Germline V gene sequence: CDR1 DFQATT, CDR2 SNEGSKA (reference sequence).

This clonotype turned up a few times. The chain uses TRBV2 and TRBJ2-2; D is unresolved. The CDR3 has 13 residues. V dropped 5 bases and J dropped 3 bases, with 7 bases sitting between them. Germline CDR1 SNHLY, CDR2 FYNNEI. This CDR3 is CASSFVDTGELFF. In DNA, the CDR3 is TGTGCCAGCAGTTTCGTGGACACCGGGGAGCTGTTTTTT.

The chain is built from TRBV29-1 and TRBJ2-1, with 9 bases matching TRBD2. Germline V CDR1 and CDR2: SQVTM, ANQGSEA. Trimming at V came to 4 bases and at J to 7 bases, leaving 8 bases not matched to a gene. This CDR3 has 14 amino acids. CDR3 in DNA: TGCAGCGTTGTCTCCGGGACTAGCATGAATGAGCAGTTCTTC. It translates to CSVVSGTSMNEQFF.

Note on this clonotype: A junction boundary mismatches the germline segment, possibly from a read error. This chain uses TRBV3-1 with TRBJ2-3; D uncertain. The CDR3 is 16 amino acids. Per germline, CDR1 LGHDT and CDR2 YNNKEL (reference sequence). The DNA of the CDR3 is TGTGCCGGCAGCCAAGGGCCCCCCGGCCCCGCAGATACGCAGTATTTT. Translation: CAGSQGPPGPADTQYF.